This entry is about one T cell receptor (beta chain). It has no known antigen specificity. Base qualities are not provided; no much larger clone lies one nucleotide away. Per the germline V gene, SGHRS is the CDR1 and YFSETQ is the CDR2. Measured from the cysteine to the phenylalanine, the CDR3 is 13 residues long. Just the 39-base CDR3 DNA is kept, in frame starting at base 1. V gives up 0 bases and J gives up 10 bases, and the segment between their germline ends measures 11 bases. The receptor library was made with the immunoSEQ multiplex PCR assay. T cell repertoires were profiled with deep sequencing of rearranged TCR beta loci together with multiparametric flow cytometry. TCRdb took this table from immuneACCESS and kept in-frame rearrangements with V and J called. Such tables lack part of the clones; where checked against another copy, unresolved V genes explain under half of the gap, and the rest is unexplained. This sample comprises about 24,000 clones, roughly four fifths of them detected only once. The ten largest clones add up to 21% of the sample.

These data belong to a study of lymphopenia after photon versus proton radiotherapy (dated by TCRdb to about 2019). Context from the whole study: Photon and proton radiation therapy were compared by the study for their immunological effects in patients with gastrointestinal tumors who developed high-grade lymphopenia. The 20 patients in the cohort had gastrointestinal tumors, were treated with either photon or proton therapy, and subsequently developed lymphopenia. The study was designed to characterize how the impact on the immune system differs between the two radiation modalities. Summary of the overall study and its limitations: After the lymphocyte count nadir, photon-treated repertoires showed oligoclonal expansion, especially of CD8+ Temra cells, which drove the drop in diversity. During treatment, patients who received photon therapy lost naive T cells and TCR diversity and gained effector/memory populations, whereas patients who received proton therapy remained relatively stable. Across the cohort, a larger post-nadir drop in TCR diversity was inversely correlated with overall survival time among patients who died. The survival association was examined only in patients who died, and the authors described better survival with proton therapy as a possibility, not as a demonstrated result.

The input for sequencing was peripheral blood, taken from a patient treated with proton-based radiotherapy. This clonotype was obtained from a woman between 70 and 85 years old with pancreatic cancer. This receptor chain uses TRBV5-1 and TRBJ2-1; D gene: possibly TRBD2, on 5 matching bases. CDR3 reads: CASSLGSGPEQFF. The DNA sequence is as follows: TGCGCCAGCAGCTTGGGGAGCGGCCCAGAGCAGTTCTTC.